One sample yielded the 15 T cell receptor beta chains listed below, sequenced in a study of blood T cell repertoires in COVID-19. Clones were read by immunoSEQ multiplex PCR, and TCRdb kept only the in-frame ones, dropping some. The repertoire holds tens of thousands of clones, over 70% seen once, with around 50% in the top ten. The source material was peripheral blood. The receptors were gathered from a man aged 65 to 79 with acute or convalescent COVID-19.

This rearrangement joins TRBV15 to TRBJ1-4; 9 bases are a match to TRBD1. Germline CDR1 and CDR2: LNHNV and YYDKDF (reference sequence). CDR3 length: 15 residues. V dropped 5 bases and J dropped 4; count of bases not matched to a gene: 5. The CDR3 DNA reads as TGTGCCACCAGCGGCCGGGACAGGGTTAATGAAAAACTGTTTTTT. It yields the protein CATSGRDRVNEKLFF. Full variable domain (missing parts from reference TRBV15 and TRBJ1-4): DAMVIQNPRYQVTQFGKPVTLSCSQTLNHNVMYWYQQKSSQAPKLLFHYYDKDFNNEADTPDNFQSRRPNTSFCFLDIRSPGLGDTAMYLCATSGRDRVNEKLFFGSGTQLSVL.

DNA for the CDR3: TGCGCCAGCAGCTTCAACCCAGCAGGGGAAGCTTTCTTT. Amino acid sequence: CASSFNPAGEAFF. V gene TRBV5-1 combines with J gene TRBJ1-1, with D tentatively TRBD1 (5 bases). Trimming removed 2 bases at V and 8 bases at J, with 13 bases between. This CDR3 has 13 amino acids. Germline CDR1 and CDR2: SGHRS and YFSETQ.

The CDR3 loop is CASQGDYGYTF. The CDR3 DNA follows: TGTGCCAGCCAGGGGGACTATGGCTACACCTTC. The chain recombines TRBV28 with TRBJ1-2; 7 bases map to TRBD1. After removal of 8 bases from V and 3 bases from J, the junction contained 0 bases not matched to a gene. The CDR3 is made up of 11 amino acids. Germline-derived CDR1 and CDR2 are MDHEN and SYDVKM.

The chain uses TRBV3-1 (or the pseudogene TRBV3-2) and TRBJ1-2, with 7 bases aligning to TRBD1. V shed 6 bases, J shed 3 bases, and the junction held 7 bases outside the gene matches. The germline V gene has CDR1 LGHDT and CDR2 YNNKEL (reference sequence). This CDR3 contains 14 residues. The CDR3 sequence: CASRKTGKDYGYTF. The DNA of the CDR3 is TGTGCCAGCAGGAAGACAGGGAAGGACTATGGCTACACCTTC.

This clone was observed a few times. J is TRBJ1-2 and V is TRBV25-1, with 7 bases that match TRBD1. Germline-derived CDR1 and CDR2 are MGHDK and SYGVNS. J lost 3 bases, V lost 4 bases, and 2 bases had no gene match. This CDR3 region has 13 residues. The CDR3 region is CASSVQGDYGYTF. CDR3 DNA: TGTGCCAGCAGTGTCCAGGGGGACTATGGCTACACCTTC.

The rearrangement joins TRBV18 to TRBJ2-2; 10 bases align to TRBD1. The CDR3 spans 16 residues. V lost 5 bases to trimming and J lost 6 bases; unmatched junction nucleotides: 9. Germline assignment: CDR1 KGHSH and CDR2 LQKENI. The CDR3 sequence: CASSSLRDRGAGELFF. The CDR3 bases are TGTGCCAGCTCATCGTTACGGGACAGGGGAGCCGGGGAGCTGTTTTTT.

DNA of the CDR3: TGTGCCAGCAGCCTCGACAGACATACCTCCTACAATGAGCAGTTCTTC. Translation: CASSLDRHTSYNEQFF. The chain couples TRBV11-2 to TRBJ2-1; tentative D call: TRBD1 (5 bases). This CDR3 spans 16 amino acids. Trimming cost V 5 bases and J 0 bases, with 14 bases left between them. Germline V lookup: CDR1 SGHAT, CDR2 FQNNGV.

This rearrangement joins TRBV21-1 to TRBJ1-1; the table's TRBD1 call for D was not verified on the DNA. TRBV21-1 is termed a pseudogene. CDR3 length: 17 amino acids. The CDR3 coding sequence is TGTGCCAGCAGCAAAGGAACAGCATTGAATATCGACACTGAAGCTTTCTTT. Translation: CASSKGTALNIDTEAFF.

This sequence joins TRBV3-1 (or the pseudogene TRBV3-2) and TRBJ2-3, with 9 bases fitting TRBD1. The V segment lost 3 bases and the J segment 2 bases; nucleotides outside the gene matches: 12. CDR1 LGHDT and CDR2 YNNKEL come from the germline V gene (reference sequence). CDR3 length: 18 residues. In DNA form, the CDR3 reads TGTGCCAGCAGCCACTTCCGACCGGGACAGGGACCCACAGATACGCAGTATTTT. Protein product: CASSHFRPGQGPTDTQYF.

V is TRBV12-3 or TRBV12-4 and J is TRBJ1-2; D unresolved. Trimming pared 3 bases from V and 6 bases from J, leaving 11 bases between. CDR3 length equals 13 residues. CDR3 sequence reads: CASSLNRENGYTF. CDR3 sequence (DNA): TGTGCCAGCAGTTTGAATCGGGAAAATGGCTACACCTTC.

J is TRBJ1-1 and V is TRBV29-1; D is uncertain. This CDR3 comprises 12 residues. The ends were cut back, 3 bases at V and 8 bases at J, with 13 bases in the middle. Germline V gene sequence: CDR1 SQVTM, CDR2 ANQGSEA. The CDR3 DNA is TGCAGCGTTGATTTGAGGGTTTCAGAAGCTTTCTTT. Its translation is CSVDLRVSEAFF.

The V and J genes are TRBV20-1 and TRBJ1-5, with 7 bases identical to TRBD1. The germline CDR1 and CDR2 sequences are DFQATT and SNEGSKA (reference sequence). The CDR3 contains 12 residues. J lost 5 bases, V lost 3 bases, and 1 base had no gene match. The CDR3 sequence is CSASQGDQPQHF. Here the CDR3 DNA reads TGCAGTGCTAGTCAGGGGGATCAGCCCCAGCATTTT.

The V gene is TRBV5-1, the J gene TRBJ1-1, with 9 bases lining up with TRBD1. Trimming at V came to 2 bases and at J to 1 base, leaving 3 bases not matched to a gene. Germline loops: CDR1 SGHRS, CDR2 YFSETQ. The CDR3 is made up of 15 amino acids. CDR3 protein: CASSLRDRENTEAFF. In DNA form, the CDR3 reads TGCGCCAGCAGCTTACGGGACAGGGAGAACACTGAAGCTTTCTTT. Full variable domain (rest looked up from reference TRBV5-1 and TRBJ1-1): KAGVTQTPRYLIKTRGQQVTLSCSPISGHRSVSWYQQTPGQGLQFLFEYFSETQRNKGNFPGRFSGRQFSNSRSEMNVSTLELGDSALYLCASSLRDRENTEAFFGQGTRLTVV.

This clone was seen more than once but under ten times. The J gene is TRBJ2-1, the V gene TRBV2; 8 bases agree with TRBD2. CDR1 and CDR2 (germline): SNHLY, FYNNEI. The length of the CDR3 is 15 residues. Trimming at V came to 4 bases and at J to 6 bases, leaving 8 bases not matched to a gene. The CDR3 loop is CASSGGGRRPNEQFF. CDR3 coding DNA: TGTGCCAGCAGTGGGGGCGGGAGGAGGCCCAATGAGCAGTTCTTC.

This chain connects TRBV28 to TRBJ1-5, with D uncertain. Deletions cut 8 bases from V and 7 bases from J, with 15 bases between. CDR1 and CDR2 from the germline V gene are MDHEN and SYDVKM. This CDR3 region has 13 residues. CDR3 sequence reads: CASERVGGQPQHF. Here the CDR3 DNA reads TGTGCCAGCGAGAGGGTTGGTGGACAGCCCCAGCATTTT. Full variable domain (rest looked up from reference TRBV28 and TRBJ1-5): DVKVTQSSRYLVKRTGEKVFLECVQDMDHENMFWYRQDPGLGLRLIYFSYDVKMKEKGDIPEGYSVSREKKERFSLILESASTNQTSMYLCASERVGGQPQHFGDGTRLSIL.